This T cell receptor beta chain was obtained from a study of T cells in localized non-small cell lung cancer. Findings of the study overall: Clonality peaked in uninvolved adjacent lung rather than tumor. Higher T cell density in the blood was associated with longer overall survival, whereas higher adjacent-lung clonality associated with shorter survival. Paired adjacent lung recovered a median roughly 50 of the top 100 tumor clones.

Concerning this clone: Its antigen is not known.

Libraries were prepared by immunoSEQ multiplex PCR; TCRdb keeps only in-frame clonotypes and omits some of them. The repertoire includes 52,000 or so clones, roughly 88% of them detected once, and 15% to 20% sits in the top ten. Material: peripheral blood, obtained before any cancer treatment. The receptor was isolated from a male donor at least 60 years old with stage III squamous cell lung carcinoma.

CDR3 DNA: TGCGCCAGCAGCTTCGAGGAGAGTAAGACAACTAATGAAAAACTGTTTTTT. This translates into CASSFEESKTTNEKLFF. This rearrangement joins TRBV5-1 to TRBJ1-4; D is unclear. V was trimmed by 2 bases and J by 0 bases, leaving 14 bases between them. Germline values: CDR1 SGHRS, CDR2 YFSETQ. The CDR3 is made up of 17 amino acids.